The sequence of this T cell receptor beta chain was determined in a study of blood T cell repertoires in COVID-19. Background on the study: There were acute and convalescent COVID-19 samples, and they came from the United States, Italy and Spain. PBMCs, B-cell-depleted T cells, or T cells were the source of the cDNA or gDNA that made up the material.

The length of the CDR3 is 12 residues. The V and J ends lost 3 bases and 7 bases respectively, with 9 bases between them. In the original analysis: How many nucleated cells were present was estimated from reference gene primer amplification. Produced via immunoSEQ multiplex PCR; TCRdb's table is partial and in-frame only. V and J calls and clone size are those listed in that table; D and trimming were worked out from the DNA. This table holds tens of thousands of clones, around 80% found once. This chain links TRBV12-3 or TRBV12-4 with TRBJ1-1; TRBD1 might be the D (5 bases). Sequenced sample: peripheral blood. The TCR sequence derives from a human donor in a cohort sampled during active COVID-19. DNA of the CDR3: TGTGCCAGCAGTTTGTCGGGGGTTGAAGCTTTCTTT. Residues: CASSLSGVEAFF.